The rows below give T cell receptor beta chains drawn from one sample of a study of human T cells and chemical hapten exposure. TCRdb called the RACE reads again in MiXCR, with one record for every CDR3 protein. There are 35,000 to 45,000 distinct CDR3 sequences in the sample; approximately 9.5% occur only once, and roughly 13% lies in the top ten. The specimen comprised whole blood, sampled in connection with sensitization to the hapten diphenylcyclopropenone (DPC). These receptors originate from a woman between 25 and 40 years old with alopecia areata. Some clones in this sample may be carry-over from other donors' samples. Both conserved end residues are part of each CDR3.

>TRBV7-2|TRBJ1-1|16
CASSQMSGAQGTEAFF
>TRBV6-2/TRBV6-3|TRBJ2-3|14
CATRGTGSTDTQYF
>TRBV28|TRBJ1-1|13
CASSLGGSTEAFF
>TRBV9|TRBJ2-3|14
CASSVGSGVNTQYF
>TRBV29-1|TRBJ2-1|14
CSGRVTGSYNEQFF
>TRBV6-1|TRBJ2-7|11
CASMGGYEQYF
>TRBV6-2/TRBV6-3|TRBJ2-7|16
CASSPGGQGTSYEQYF
>TRBV6-5|TRBJ2-3|14
CASSYGGPTDTQYF
>TRBV12-3/TRBV12-4|TRBJ1-3|14
CASSPHRSGNTIYF
>TRBV9|TRBJ2-3|13
CASSAQFKDTQYF
>TRBV19|TRBJ2-3|15
CASSPTGLPTDTQYF
>TRBV15|TRBJ2-3|17
CATSRDSRGERTDTQYF
>TRBV28|TRBJ1-4|11
CASSSGEKLFF
>TRBV5-4|TRBJ2-7|15
CASSLVGSGIYEQYF
>TRBV30|TRBJ1-6|13
CAWDRGNNSPLHF
>TRBV18|TRBJ2-2|15
CASSPDSRNTGELFF
>TRBV6-5|TRBJ1-4|14
CASSPTISRGKLFF
>TRBV6-2/TRBV6-3|TRBJ1-2|12
CASRDGNYGYTF
>TRBV6-5|TRBJ2-2|15
CASSGRLTDTGELFF
>TRBV27|TRBJ1-5|15
CASRGRQNSNQPQHF
>TRBV5-4|TRBJ2-1|18
CASSPPSGGPPLDNEQFF
>TRBV6-5|TRBJ1-6|13
CASRTVGNSPLHF
>TRBV11-1|TRBJ2-2|15
CASSFGYSNTGELFF
>TRBV7-2|TRBJ1-5|17
CASSLVSTGDGNQPQHF
>TRBV7-6|TRBJ2-2|16
CASSLGFALNTGELFF
>TRBV20-1|TRBJ2-7|14
CSGEGAFTGSEQYF
>TRBV4-3|TRBJ2-7|15
CASSQDREGLREQYF
>TRBV7-6|TRBJ2-2|15
CASSWTATNTGELFF
>TRBV20-1|TRBJ1-1|16
CSARDSLWTVNTEAFF
>TRBV12-3/TRBV12-4|TRBJ1-1|13
CASSLSPGQTAFF
>TRBV10-3|TRBJ2-1|14
CAISTTSVTNEQFF
>TRBV19|TRBJ1-5|16
CATSEFGTGGNQPQHF
>TRBV7-2|TRBJ2-7|13
CASSSGGAVEQYF
>TRBV7-2|TRBJ1-2|14
CASSLAERNYGYTF
>TRBV7-2|TRBJ1-2|11
CASSLSYGYTF